These 15 T cell receptor beta chains were all obtained from the same sample, sequenced in a study of early T cells in non-severe SARS-CoV-2 infection. TCRdb reanalysed the 5' RACE reads using MiXCR and keeps one entry per CDR3 protein. Seen here are tens of thousands of distinct CDR3 sequences, 10% to 15% observed once, and the top ten hold around 4.5%. Sequenced sample: whole blood. These receptors were taken from an adult who was a healthcare worker with PCR-confirmed SARS-CoV-2 infection or an uninfected control (not recorded which).

This clonotype came up many times. This chain connects TRBV25-1 to TRBJ1-1; no clear D. The CDR3 loop spans 14 amino acids. V shed 2 bases and J shed 11 bases, with 18 bases lying between them. CDR1 and CDR2 (germline): MGHDK, SYGVNS. The CDR3 reads CASSESLSAGWAFF. The CDR3 region has the DNA TGTGCCAGCAGTGAAAGCCTCTCTGCGGGTTGGGCTTTCTTT.

This clonotype was counted many times. The rearrangement links TRBV19 to TRBJ1-2; D gene uncertain. The CDR3 is 13 amino acids. V was trimmed by 6 bases and J by 5 bases, leaving 13 bases between them. Germline V CDR1 and CDR2: LNHDA, SQIVND (reference sequence). As DNA, the CDR3 is TGTGCCAGTAGCCTTCACGATCAATATGGCTACACCTTC. Its translation: CASSLHDQYGYTF. Complete variable domain (other parts from reference TRBV19 and TRBJ1-2): DGGITQSPKYLFRKEGQNVTLSCEQNLNHDAMYWYRQDPGQGLRLIYYSQIVNDFQKGDIAEGYSVSREKKESFPLTVTSAQKNPTAFYLCASSLHDQYGYTFGSGTRLTVV.

This clonotype was seen more than once but under ten times. J is TRBJ2-2 and V is TRBV6-5; D is perhaps TRBD1 (6 bases). The V gene lost 6 bases and the J gene lost 2 bases, with 19 bases spanning the gap. CDR1 MNHEY and CDR2 SVGAGI come from the germline V gene. The CDR3 length is 17 residues. The CDR3 protein is CASSPLGGRANTGELFF. DNA of the CDR3: TGTGCCAGCAGCCCCCTAGGGGGACGGGCTAACACCGGGGAGCTGTTTTTT.

In its sample, this clonotype was seen many times. The chain is built from TRBV5-1 and TRBJ1-6; D may be TRBD1 (6 bases). The CDR3 runs to 16 residues. Germline CDR1 and CDR2: SGHRS and YFSETQ. V lost 4 bases and J lost 5, with 16 bases in between. CDR3 sequence (DNA): TGCGCCAGCAGCCTGGACCGGACAGAGAATAATTCACCCCTCCACTTT. Its protein product is CASSLDRTENNSPLHF.

The table lists this clonotype with many counts. This chain connects TRBV12-5 to TRBJ1-1; D not certain. The CDR3 consists of 17 residues. Looked up from germline, CDR1 is LGHNT and CDR2 is FRNRAP. V lost 1 base, J lost 7 bases, and 22 bases lay in between. In nucleotides, the CDR3 is TGTGCTAGTGGTTTGGAAATAAGACTCCGGAAGGTCCTTGAAGCTTTCTTT. Its protein product is CASGLEIRLRKVLEAFF. The full variable domain, in which reference TRBV12-5 and TRBJ1-1 provide the parts outside the CDR3, is DARVTQTPRHKVTEMGQEVTMRCQPILGHNTVFWYRQTMMQGLELLAYFRNRAPLDDSGMPKDRFSAEMPDATLATLKIQPSEPRDSAVYFCASGLEIRLRKVLEAFFGQGTRLTVV.

This sequence joins TRBV6-6 and TRBJ1-2, with D possibly TRBD1 on 5 matching bases. The CDR3 has 12 residues. V gave up 7 bases and J gave up 2 bases, with 8 bases separating them. Looked up from germline, CDR1 is MNHNY and CDR2 is SVGAGI (reference sequence). The CDR3 DNA reads as TGTGCCAGCATGTCAGGGAACTATGGCTACACCTTC. Translation gives CASMSGNYGYTF.

This clonotype was seen a few times. This chain joins TRBV29-1 and TRBJ2-1; TRBD2 might be the D (5 bases). With 8 bases removed from V and 9 bases from J, the gap between germline ends came to 17 bases. This CDR3 region has 12 residues. The germline gives CDR1 SQVTM, CDR2 ANQGSEA. This CDR3 is CSPTSNLAEQFF. In nucleotides, the CDR3 is TGCAGCCCCACTAGTAATCTAGCTGAGCAGTTCTTC.

This clonotype showed up many times. The V gene is TRBV9, the J gene TRBJ1-1; no clear D gene. Per germline, CDR1 SGDLS and CDR2 YYNGEE. The CDR3 is made up of 14 amino acids. V was pared by 0 bases and J by 4 bases, with 10 bases between. In DNA form, the CDR3 reads TGTGCCAGCAGCGTAGCTCCGGGAATCACTGAAGCTTTCTTT. This gives the protein CASSVAPGITEAFF.

The chain recombines TRBV3-1 with TRBJ2-7, with no clear D. Germline loops: CDR1 LGHDT, CDR2 YNNKEL (reference sequence). The germline V and J ends were trimmed by 3 bases and 2 bases, with 8 bases remaining between them. The CDR3 loop spans 13 amino acids. The CDR3 DNA follows: TGTGCCAGCAGCCAGAGGTCAACCTACGAGCAGTACTTC. This gives the protein CASSQRSTYEQYF.

The J gene is TRBJ1-2, the V gene TRBV20-1, with a possible D match to TRBD1 (5 bases). V was pared by 0 bases and J by 8 bases, with 13 bases between. This CDR3 spans 13 amino acids. Looked up from germline, CDR1 is DFQATT and CDR2 is SNEGSKA (reference sequence). The CDR3 bases are TGCAGTGCTAGAGACCCCCTGGGGCTAGGCTACACCTTC. Its translation is CSARDPLGLGYTF.

This clonotype was seen more than once but under ten times. This chain joins TRBV5-1 and TRBJ1-1; tentative D call: TRBD1 (6 bases). CDR3 length: 15 amino acids. Trimming removed 3 bases from V and 3 bases from J, with 15 bases in between. CDR1 is SGHRS, CDR2 YFSETQ, per germline. As DNA, the CDR3 is TGCGCCAGCAGCTCGAAACAGGGCGGGTACACTGAAGCTTTCTTT. Translating it yields CASSSKQGGYTEAFF.

This clonotype was detected many times. The chain combines TRBV29-1 with TRBJ2-1; 14 bases match TRBD2. The CDR3 has 14 residues. The V segment lost 3 bases and the J segment 8 bases; nucleotides outside the gene matches: 3. Germline-derived CDR1 and CDR2 are SQVTM and ANQGSEA. Here the CDR3 reads CSVDGTSGGDEQFF. The CDR3 nucleotides read TGCAGCGTTGACGGGACTAGCGGGGGTGATGAGCAGTTCTTC.

This rearrangement joins TRBV2 to TRBJ2-7, with a tentative D call TRBD1 (6 bases). Germline values: CDR1 SNHLY, CDR2 FYNNEI. The CDR3 spans 18 residues. With 4 bases removed from V and 6 bases from J, the gap between germline ends came to 28 bases. As DNA, the CDR3 is TGTGCCAGCAGTGGGACCACTTACATGACAGGAATCGCGTCCGAGCAGTACTTC. It encodes CASSGTTYMTGIASEQYF.

This clonotype was counted many times. The genes are TRBV29-1 and TRBJ1-2; 9 positions match TRBD1. Trimming at V came to 7 bases and at J to 3 bases, leaving 9 bases not matched to a gene. The V gene's germline CDR1 is SQVTM and CDR2 ANQGSEA. The CDR3 length is 14 residues. The CDR3 is CSADTGGEDYGYTF. In DNA, the CDR3 is TGCAGCGCGGATACAGGGGGCGAGGACTATGGCTACACCTTC.

This clonotype was detected ten times or more. The chain carries TRBV10-1 and TRBJ2-1, with D maybe TRBD1 (6 bases). Per germline, CDR1 WNHNN and CDR2 SYGVQD (reference sequence). Trimming took 3 bases from V and 1 from J, leaving 10 bases between them. CDR3 length equals 15 residues. The CDR3, as DNA: TGCGCCAGCAGTGAAGTTAGGGGGTCCTACAATGAGCAGTTCTTC. Its protein product is CASSEVRGSYNEQFF.